This T cell receptor beta chain was obtained from a study of blood T cell repertoires in COVID-19. The overall study: T cells, B-cell-depleted T cells, or PBMCs provided the cDNA or gDNA that served as material.

Germline V gene sequence: CDR1 SEHNR, CDR2 FQNEAQ (reference sequence). The CDR3 covers 17 residues. Trimming cost V 5 bases and J 6 bases, with 25 bases left between them. Here immunoSEQ multiplex PCR was the method, and the copy in TCRdb shows in-frame clones only, minus some. The sample yields around 200,000 clones, about 90% seen once. The genes are TRBV7-9 and TRBJ1-2; TRBD1 might be the D (5 bases). Material for sequencing was peripheral blood. This clonotype was obtained from a man aged 35-49 years with active or convalescent COVID-19. In DNA form, the CDR3 reads TGTGCCAGCAGCGCAACCCTTCTGATCCCCGGGGGAGATGGCTACACCTTC. Amino acid sequence: CASSATLLIPGGDGYTF.